The clone carrying this TCR beta chain was seen a handful of times. Its antigen remains unidentified. CDR1 is SGHTA, CDR2 FQGNSA, per germline. V lost 5 bases and J lost 6; bases outside the gene matches: 8. The CDR3 extends over 15 amino acids. This sample is part of a study of blood T cells in healthy people across ages. Study-level results: Those diversity estimates obtained from one million T cells were thought to be underestimates.

A second PCR of about 7 to 12 cycles used a sample-barcoded 5' primer and a J-beta primer mix. TCRdb re-called the 5' RACE reads with MiXCR, one entry per CDR3 protein. The sample carries almost 1 million distinct CDR3 sequences, roughly half recorded once. The rearrangement joins TRBV7-2 to TRBJ2-7; 12 nucleotides align to TRBD2. This clonotype was obtained from a woman in her sixties or seventies in good health. The sequenced material came from blood. The CDR3 loop is CASSTRLAGAGEQYF. The CDR3 DNA reads TGTGCCAGCAGCACCCGACTAGCGGGAGCGGGCGAGCAGTACTTC.